This T cell receptor beta chain emerged from a study of T cells in Graves' hyperthyroidism and ophthalmopathy. Trimming shortened V by 8 bases and J by 4 bases, and 15 bases separated the two germline ends. Germline V CDR1 and CDR2: MRHNA, SNTAGT. The length of the CDR3 is 13 residues. Criteria for exclusion of patients were uncontrolled infection, other autoimmune disease, pregnancy or lactation. TCR beta CDR3 regions were amplified from RNA. Researchers ran a first-round RT-PCR on the TCR CDR3 using the HTBI primer set. MiXCR, run by TCRdb on the multiplex PCR reads, gives a single entry per CDR3 protein. The sample consists of about 570,000 distinct CDR3 sequences, approximately 44% of them appearing once.

The V and J genes are TRBV6-4 and TRBJ2-7; D not certain. This receptor was obtained from an adult woman with Graves' disease, either hyperthyroidism or ophthalmopathy (not recorded which). Sequenced material: peripheral blood or thyroid tissue (not recorded which). The CDR3 DNA sequence: TGTGCCAGCGGTGCGGCGTCAGAATACGAGCAGTACTTC. Protein sequence: CASGAASEYEQYF.